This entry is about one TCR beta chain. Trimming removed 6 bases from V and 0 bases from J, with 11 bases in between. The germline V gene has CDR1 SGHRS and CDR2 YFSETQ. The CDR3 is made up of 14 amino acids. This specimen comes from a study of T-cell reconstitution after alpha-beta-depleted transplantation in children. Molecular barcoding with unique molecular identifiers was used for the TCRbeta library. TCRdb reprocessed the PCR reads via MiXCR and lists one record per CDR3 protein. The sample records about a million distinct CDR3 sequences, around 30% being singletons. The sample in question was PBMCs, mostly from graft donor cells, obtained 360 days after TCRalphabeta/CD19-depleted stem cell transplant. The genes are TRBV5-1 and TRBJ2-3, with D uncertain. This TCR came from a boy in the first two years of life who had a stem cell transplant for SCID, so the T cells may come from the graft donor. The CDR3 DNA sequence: TGCGCCAGCACCATGGTGGGAAGCACAGATACGCAGTATTTT. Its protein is CASTMVGSTDTQYF.